This T cell receptor beta chain came from a study of cytomegalovirus exposure and HLA in healthy donors. The PCR employed 60 Vbeta primers together with 13 Jbeta primers. Using immunoSEQ multiplex PCR, the repertoire was profiled, and TCRdb retains in-frame clones only, with some absent. Of roughly 200,000 clones listed, about 80% were seen once; the top ten hold around 4.8%. The CDR3 is made up of 18 amino acids. J lost 0 bases, V lost 2 bases, and 5 bases had no gene match. Germline loops: CDR1 KGHSH, CDR2 LQKENI. The sample was PBMCs. The origin of this receptor is a woman aged 25 to 45 in good health and CMV-seropositive. This chain links TRBV18 with TRBJ2-2; 11 positions match TRBD2. CDR3 nucleotide sequence: TGTGCCAGCTCACCAAGGCTAGCGGGGGGCTCGAACACCGGGGAGCTGTTTTTT. This sequence encodes CASSPRLAGGSNTGELFF.